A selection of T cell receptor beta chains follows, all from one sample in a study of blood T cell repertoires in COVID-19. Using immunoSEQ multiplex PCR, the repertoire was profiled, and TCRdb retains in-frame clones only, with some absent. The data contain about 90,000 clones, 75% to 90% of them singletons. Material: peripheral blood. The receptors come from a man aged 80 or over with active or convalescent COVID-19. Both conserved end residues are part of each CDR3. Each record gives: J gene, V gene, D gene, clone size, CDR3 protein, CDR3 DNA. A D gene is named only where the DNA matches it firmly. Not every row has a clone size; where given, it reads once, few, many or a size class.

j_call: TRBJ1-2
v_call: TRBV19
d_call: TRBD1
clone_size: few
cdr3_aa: CASSRTGGRQLYGYTF
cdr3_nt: TGTGCCAGTAGTCGGACAGGGGGACGACAACTCTATGGCTACACCTTC

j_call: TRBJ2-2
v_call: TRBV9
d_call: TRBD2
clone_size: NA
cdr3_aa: CASSVGGGADWTGELFF
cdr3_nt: TGTGCCAGCAGCGTAGGGGGAGGGGCAGATTGGACCGGGGAGCTGTTTTTT

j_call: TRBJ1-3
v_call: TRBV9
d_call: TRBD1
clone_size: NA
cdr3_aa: CASSGTGALSGNTIYF
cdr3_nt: TGTGCCAGCAGCGGTACAGGGGCACTCTCTGGAAACACCATATATTTT

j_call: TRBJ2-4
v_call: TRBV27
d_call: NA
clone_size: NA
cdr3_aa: CASSFGRQGGNIQYF
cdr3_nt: TGTGCCAGCAGTTTCGGTCGACAGGGAGGAAACATTCAGTACTTC

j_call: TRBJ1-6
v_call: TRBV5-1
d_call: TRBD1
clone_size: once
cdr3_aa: CASSVQGVANSPLHF
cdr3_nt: TGCGCCAGCAGCGTACAGGGGGTTGCCAATTCACCCCTCCACTTT

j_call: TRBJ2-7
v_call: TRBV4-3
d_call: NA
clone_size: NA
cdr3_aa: CASSHRGIVGEQYF
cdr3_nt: TGCGCCAGCAGCCACCGGGGGATAGTTGGCGAGCAGTACTTC

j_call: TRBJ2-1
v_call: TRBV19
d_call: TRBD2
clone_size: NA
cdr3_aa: CASTSSGASYNEQFF
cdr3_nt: TGTGCCAGTACCTCTAGCGGGGCCTCCTACAATGAGCAGTTCTTC

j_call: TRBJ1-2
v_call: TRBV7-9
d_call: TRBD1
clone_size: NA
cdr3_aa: CASSPQTGIYGYTF
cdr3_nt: TGTGCCAGCAGCCCACAGACAGGGATTTATGGCTACACCTTC

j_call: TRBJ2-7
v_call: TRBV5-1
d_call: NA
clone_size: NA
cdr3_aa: CASSSPSGGGLWEQYF
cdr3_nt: TGCGCCAGCAGCTCCCCCTCTGGTGGCGGCTTATGGGAGCAGTACTTC

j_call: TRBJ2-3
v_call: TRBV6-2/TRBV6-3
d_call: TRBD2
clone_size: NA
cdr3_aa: CASSPPTSGRSDTQYF
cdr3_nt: TGTGCCAGCAGTCCGCCGACTAGCGGGAGGTCAGATACGCAGTATTTT

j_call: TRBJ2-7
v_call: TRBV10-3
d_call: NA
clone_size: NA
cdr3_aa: CAITARGGEQYF
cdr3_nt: TGTGCCATCACAGCTCGAGGTGGCGAGCAGTACTTC

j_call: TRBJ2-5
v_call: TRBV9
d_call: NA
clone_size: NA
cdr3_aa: CASSDKLTGETQYF
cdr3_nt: TGTGCCAGCAGCGACAAATTGACGGGAGAGACCCAGTACTTC

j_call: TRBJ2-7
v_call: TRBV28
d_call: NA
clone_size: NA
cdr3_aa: CASSFSGRSYEQYF
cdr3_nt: TGTGCCAGCAGTTTTTCAGGGCGCTCCTACGAGCAGTACTTC

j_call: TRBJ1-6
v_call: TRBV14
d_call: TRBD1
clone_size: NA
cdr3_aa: CASSQNRGRYSPLHF
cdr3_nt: TGTGCCAGCAGCCAAAACAGGGGGCGTTATTCACCCCTCCACTTT

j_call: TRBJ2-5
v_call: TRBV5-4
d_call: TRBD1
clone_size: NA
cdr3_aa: CASSLFRGTGGSETQYF
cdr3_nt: TGTGCCAGCAGCTTGTTTAGAGGGACAGGGGGGTCGGAGACCCAGTACTTC

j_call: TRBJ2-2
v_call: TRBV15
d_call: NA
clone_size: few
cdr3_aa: CATSRDLFLQGTGELFF
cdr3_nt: TGTGCCACCAGCAGAGATCTCTTCCTCCAGGGGACCGGGGAGCTGTTTTTT

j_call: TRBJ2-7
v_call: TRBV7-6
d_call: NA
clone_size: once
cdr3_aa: CASSNPGQRDYEQYF
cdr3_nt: TGTGCCAGCAGCAACCCTGGACAGAGAGACTACGAGCAGTACTTC

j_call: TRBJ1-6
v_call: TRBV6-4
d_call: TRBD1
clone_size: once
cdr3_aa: CASSEQGGVNSPLHF
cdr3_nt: TGTGCCAGCAGTGAACAGGGGGGAGTTAATTCACCCCTCCACTTT

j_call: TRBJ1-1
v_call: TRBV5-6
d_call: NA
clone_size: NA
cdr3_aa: CASSRSKGHRSVEAFF
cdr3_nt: TGTGCCAGCAGCCGATCAAAGGGACACCGAAGTGTTGAAGCTTTCTTT

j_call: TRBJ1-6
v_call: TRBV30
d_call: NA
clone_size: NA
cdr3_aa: CAWNRGSTRSYNSPLHF
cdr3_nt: TGTGCCTGGAATCGTGGCTCGACTCGCTCCTATAATTCACCCCTCCACTTT

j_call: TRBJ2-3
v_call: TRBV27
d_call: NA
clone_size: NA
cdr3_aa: CASRPFAATDTQYF
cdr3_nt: TGTGCCAGCAGACCCTTTGCGGCCACAGATACGCAGTATTTT

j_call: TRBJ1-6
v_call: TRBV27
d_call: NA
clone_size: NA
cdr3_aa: CASSLGPRGYNSPLHF
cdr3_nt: TGTGCCAGCAGTTTAGGTCCCAGGGGATACAATTCACCCCTCCACTTT

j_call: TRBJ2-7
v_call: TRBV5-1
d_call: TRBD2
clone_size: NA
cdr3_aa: CASSLGAGAYEQYF
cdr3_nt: TGCGCCAGCAGCTTGGGAGCGGGAGCTTACGAGCAGTACTTC

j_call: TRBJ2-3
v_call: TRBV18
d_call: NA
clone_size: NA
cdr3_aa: CASSLTGTRSTDTQYF
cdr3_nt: TGTGCCAGCTCACTAACCGGGACTCGCTCCACAGATACGCAGTATTTT

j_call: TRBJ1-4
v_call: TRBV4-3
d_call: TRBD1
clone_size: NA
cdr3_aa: CASSQRGHSTNEKLFF
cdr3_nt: TGCGCCAGCAGCCAAAGGGGGCATTCAACTAATGAAAAACTGTTTTTT

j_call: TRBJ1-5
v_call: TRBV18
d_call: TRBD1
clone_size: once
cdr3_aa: CASSPTGQGVNQPQHF
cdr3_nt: TGTGCCAGCTCCCCAACAGGACAGGGGGTTAATCAGCCCCAGCATTTT

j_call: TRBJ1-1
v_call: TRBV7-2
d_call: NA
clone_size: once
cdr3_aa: CASSLAGVNTEAFF
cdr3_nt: TGTGCCAGCAGCTTGGCAGGGGTTAACACTGAAGCTTTCTTT

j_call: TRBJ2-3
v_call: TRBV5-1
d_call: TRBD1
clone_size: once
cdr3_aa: CASSYGQGAGDTQYF
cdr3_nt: TGCGCCAGCAGCTACGGACAGGGGGCGGGAGATACGCAGTATTTT

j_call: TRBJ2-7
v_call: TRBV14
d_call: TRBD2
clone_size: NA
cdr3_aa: CASSQGRWEGRDEQYF
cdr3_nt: TGTGCCAGCAGCCAAGGAAGGTGGGAGGGCCGGGACGAGCAGTACTTC

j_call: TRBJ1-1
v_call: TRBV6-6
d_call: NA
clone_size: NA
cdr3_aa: CASSYSSGGVNTEAFF
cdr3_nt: TGTGCCAGCAGTTACTCGAGTGGGGGGGTTAATACTGAAGCTTTCTTT

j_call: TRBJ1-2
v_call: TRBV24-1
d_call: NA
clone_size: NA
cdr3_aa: CATSDRGAAYGYTF
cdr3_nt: TGTGCCACCAGTGATCGGGGGGCGGCCTATGGCTACACCTTC

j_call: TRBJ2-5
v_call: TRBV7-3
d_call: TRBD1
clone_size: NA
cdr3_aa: CASSAGTGGETQYF
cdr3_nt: TGTGCCAGCAGCGCCGGGACAGGGGGAGAGACCCAGTACTTC

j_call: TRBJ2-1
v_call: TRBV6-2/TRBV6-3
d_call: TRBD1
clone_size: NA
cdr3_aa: CASSYYRGNEQFF
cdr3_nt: TGTGCCAGCAGTTACTACAGGGGCAATGAGCAGTTCTTC

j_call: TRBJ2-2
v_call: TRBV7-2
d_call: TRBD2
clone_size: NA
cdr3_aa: CASSSGLAGGVVNPGELFF
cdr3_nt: TGTGCCAGCAGCTCGGGACTAGCGGGAGGGGTTGTTAATCCCGGGGAGCTGTTTTTT

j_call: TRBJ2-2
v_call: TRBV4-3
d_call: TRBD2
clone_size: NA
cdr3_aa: CASSQGGGTGELFF
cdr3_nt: TGCGCCAGCAGCCAAGGGGGGGGCACCGGGGAGCTGTTTTTT

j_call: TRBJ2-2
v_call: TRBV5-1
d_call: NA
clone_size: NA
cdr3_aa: CASSPEPTGGELFF
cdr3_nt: TGCGCCAGCAGCCCCGAACCGACAGGCGGGGAGCTGTTTTTT

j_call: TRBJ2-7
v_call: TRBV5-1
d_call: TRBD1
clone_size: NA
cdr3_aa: CASSLVGDSYEQYF
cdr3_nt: TGCGCCAGCAGCTTGGTGGGGGACAGTTACGAGCAGTACTTC

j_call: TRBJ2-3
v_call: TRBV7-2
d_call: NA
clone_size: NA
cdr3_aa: CASSFRSSTDTQYF
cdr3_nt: TGTGCCAGCAGCTTCAGATCAAGCACAGATACGCAGTATTTT

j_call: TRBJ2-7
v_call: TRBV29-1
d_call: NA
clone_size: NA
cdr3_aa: CSVAHEYEQYF
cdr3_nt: TGCAGCGTTGCCCACGAGTACGAGCAGTACTTC

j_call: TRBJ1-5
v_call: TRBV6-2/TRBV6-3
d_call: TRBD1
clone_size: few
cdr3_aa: CASSWTGGNQPQHF
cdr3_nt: TGTGCCAGCAGTTGGACAGGGGGTAATCAGCCCCAGCATTTT

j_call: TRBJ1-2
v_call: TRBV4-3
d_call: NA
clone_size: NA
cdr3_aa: CASSRGFSGGYGYTF
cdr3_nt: TGCGCCAGCAGCCGTGGCTTCTCGGGAGGCTATGGCTACACCTTC

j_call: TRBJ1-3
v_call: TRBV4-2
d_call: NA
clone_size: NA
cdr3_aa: CASSQEGSRFSGNTIYF
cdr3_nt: TGTGCCAGCAGCCAAGAAGGCTCTAGGTTCTCTGGAAACACCATATATTTT

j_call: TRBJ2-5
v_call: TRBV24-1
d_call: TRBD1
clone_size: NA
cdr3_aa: CATSGTAQETQYF
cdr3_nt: TGTGCCACCAGCGGGACAGCCCAAGAGACCCAGTACTTC

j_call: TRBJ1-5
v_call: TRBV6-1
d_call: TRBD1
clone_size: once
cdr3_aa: CASSEFSRQGAQHF
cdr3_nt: TGTGCCAGCAGTGAATTTTCCCGACAGGGTGCCCAGCATTTT

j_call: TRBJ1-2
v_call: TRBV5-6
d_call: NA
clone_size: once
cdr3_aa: CASSRRDYYGYTF
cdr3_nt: TGTGCCAGCAGCCGCAGGGATTACTATGGCTACACCTTC